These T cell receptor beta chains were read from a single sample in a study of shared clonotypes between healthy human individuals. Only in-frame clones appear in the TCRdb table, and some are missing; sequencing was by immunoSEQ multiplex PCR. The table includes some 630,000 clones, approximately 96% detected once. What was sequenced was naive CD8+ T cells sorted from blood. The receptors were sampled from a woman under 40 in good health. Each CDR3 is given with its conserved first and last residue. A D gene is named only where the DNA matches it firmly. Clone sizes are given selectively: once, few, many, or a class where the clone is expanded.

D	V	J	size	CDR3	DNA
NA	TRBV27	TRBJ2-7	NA	CASSLRIATYEQYF	TGTGCCAGCAGTTTAAGGATAGCGACCTACGAGCAGTACTTC
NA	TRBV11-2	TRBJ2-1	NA	CASSLAHPTYNEQFF	TGTGCCAGCAGCTTAGCCCACCCCACCTACAATGAGCAGTTCTTC
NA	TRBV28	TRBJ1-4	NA	CASSSSIRPNEKLFF	TGTGCCAGCAGTTCAAGTATCAGACCTAATGAAAAACTGTTTTTT
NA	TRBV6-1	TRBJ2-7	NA	CASIGSLEQYF	TGTGCCAGCATTGGGTCCCTCGAGCAGTACTTC
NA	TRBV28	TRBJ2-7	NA	CASSSPWGLSSYEQYF	TGTGCCAGCAGTTCCCCCTGGGGGCTGAGCTCCTACGAGCAGTACTTC
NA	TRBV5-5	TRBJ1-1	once	CASSLGPTLSMNTEAFF	TGTGCCAGCAGCTTAGGTCCTACTCTCTCTATGAACACTGAAGCTTTCTTT
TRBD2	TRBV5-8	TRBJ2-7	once	CASSFLAGDHYEQYF	TGTGCCAGCAGCTTCCTAGCGGGAGATCACTACGAGCAGTACTTC
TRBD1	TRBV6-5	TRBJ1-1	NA	CASSSGTGGSRPEAFF	TGTGCCAGCAGTTCCGGGACAGGGGGCTCCCGTCCTGAAGCTTTCTTT
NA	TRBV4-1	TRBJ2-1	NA	CASSQMGLYEQFF	TGCGCCAGCAGCCAAATGGGACTCTATGAGCAGTTCTTC
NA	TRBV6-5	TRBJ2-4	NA	CASSPGHLNIQYF	TGTGCCAGCAGTCCAGGACATCTAAACATTCAGTACTTC
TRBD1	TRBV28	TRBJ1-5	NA	CASTQGVPEPQHF	TGTGCCAGCACACAGGGGGTTCCTGAGCCCCAGCATTTT
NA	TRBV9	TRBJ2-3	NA	CASSVVTGDTQYF	TGTGCCAGCAGCGTAGTCACAGGGGATACGCAGTATTTT
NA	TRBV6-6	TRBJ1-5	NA	CASSYTAGVRQPQHF	TGTGCCAGCAGTTACACGGCAGGGGTACGTCAGCCCCAGCATTTT
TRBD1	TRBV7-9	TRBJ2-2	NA	CASSAPGTGRVDTGELFF	TGTGCCAGCAGCGCCCCCGGGACAGGGAGGGTTGACACCGGGGAGCTGTTTTTT
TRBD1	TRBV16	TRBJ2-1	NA	CASSHGDRDHEQFF	TGTGCCAGCAGCCATGGGGACAGGGACCATGAGCAGTTCTTC
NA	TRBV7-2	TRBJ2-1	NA	CASSLNRGPYNEQFF	TGTGCCAGCAGCCTTAACCGGGGACCCTACAATGAGCAGTTCTTC
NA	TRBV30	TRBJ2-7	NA	CAWTRAGQSYEQYF	TGTGCCTGGACCCGGGCGGGCCAGTCCTACGAGCAGTACTTC
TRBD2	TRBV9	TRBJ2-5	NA	CASSAGTRRTTEQYF	TGTGCCAGCAGCGCGGGGACTAGGCGGACTACAGAGCAGTACTTC
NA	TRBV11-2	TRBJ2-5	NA	CASSLSLGSETQYF	TGTGCCAGCAGCTTATCTTTGGGTAGCGAGACCCAGTACTTC
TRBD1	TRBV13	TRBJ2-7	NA	CASSNSGQGLDEQYF	TGTGCCAGCAGCAACTCGGGACAGGGTCTCGACGAGCAGTACTTC
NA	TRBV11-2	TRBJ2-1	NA	CASSPRGLAAISYNEQFF	TGTGCCAGCAGCCCCCGGGGTTTGGCGGCAATCTCCTACAATGAGCAGTTCTTC
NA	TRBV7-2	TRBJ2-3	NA	CASSFWVQHQGYTQYF	TGTGCCAGCAGCTTCTGGGTTCAACACCAAGGCTATACGCAGTATTTT
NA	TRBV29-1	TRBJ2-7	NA	CSVEDRGYEQYF	TGCAGCGTTGAAGATCGGGGGTACGAGCAGTACTTC
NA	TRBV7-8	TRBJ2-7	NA	CASSPGVLGTYEQYF	TGTGCCAGCAGCCCAGGGGTGTTGGGAACATACGAGCAGTACTTC
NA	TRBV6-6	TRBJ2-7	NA	CASSDSGVQYEQYF	TGTGCCAGCAGTGATTCCGGGGTACAGTACGAGCAGTACTTC
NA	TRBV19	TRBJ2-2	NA	CASSGEEPGELFF	TGTGCCAGTAGTGGGGAAGAGCCCGGGGAGCTGTTTTTT
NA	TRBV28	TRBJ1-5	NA	CASRLESSNQPQHF	TGTGCCAGCAGGTTGGAGAGTAGCAATCAGCCCCAGCATTTT
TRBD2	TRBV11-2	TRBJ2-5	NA	CASSLGLAGLETQYF	TGTGCCAGCAGCTTAGGACTAGCGGGATTGGAGACCCAGTACTTC
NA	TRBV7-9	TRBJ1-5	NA	CASSLGDTNQPQHF	TGTGCCAGCAGCTTAGGGGACACAAATCAGCCCCAGCATTTT
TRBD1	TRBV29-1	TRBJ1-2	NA	CSGSGTGGLDGYTF	TGCAGCGGGTCCGGGACAGGGGGATTGGATGGCTACACCTTC
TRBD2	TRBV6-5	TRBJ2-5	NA	CASSYSAGVRETQYF	TGTGCCAGCAGTTATTCGGCGGGGGTACGAGAGACCCAGTACTTC
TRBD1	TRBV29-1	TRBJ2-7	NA	CSVLTHGDRGTYEQYF	TGCAGCGTTCTCACCCACGGGGACAGGGGAACCTACGAGCAGTACTTC
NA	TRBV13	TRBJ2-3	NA	CASSFPSTDTQYF	TGTGCCAGCAGCTTCCCCAGCACAGATACGCAGTATTTT
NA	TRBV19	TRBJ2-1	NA	CASTDRRGYNEQFF	TGTGCCAGTACCGACCGAAGAGGGTACAATGAGCAGTTCTTC
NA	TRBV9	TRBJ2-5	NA	CASSSGLQETQYF	TGTGCCAGCAGCTCGGGACTCCAAGAGACCCAGTACTTC
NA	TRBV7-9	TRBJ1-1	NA	CASSLGTGMNTEAFF	TGTGCCAGCAGCTTAGGCACAGGGATGAACACTGAAGCTTTCTTT
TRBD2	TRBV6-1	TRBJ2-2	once	CASSEDPAGENTGELFF	TGTGCCAGCAGTGAAGACCCAGCGGGAGAGAACACCGGGGAGCTGTTTTTT